The clone carrying this T cell receptor beta chain has a single count. The antigen remains undetermined. The CDR3 runs to 16 residues. Germline-derived CDR1 and CDR2 are SGHRS and YFSETQ. Trimming stripped 3 bases from V and 0 bases from J, with 15 bases between. The data originate from a study of identical twins. Findings of the study overall: Sequences that were out-of-frame, alpha and twin-shared displayed an excess of low generation probability.

MiXCR was run by TCRdb on the 5' RACE reads, yielding one entry per CDR3 protein. Among 450,000 or so distinct CDR3 sequences listed, approximately 17% were seen once. Sequencing used naive T cells sorted from blood. The source is a man in his fifties or sixties in good health. This chain uses TRBV5-1 with TRBJ1-2; D is unresolved. This CDR3 reads CASSSRTDLSNYGYTF. The CDR3 DNA reads TGCGCCAGCAGCTCCCGGACGGACCTCTCTAACTATGGCTACACCTTC.